This TCR beta chain emerged from a study of T cell changes during pregnancy in multiple sclerosis. Germline V gives CDR1 LNHDA, CDR2 SQIVND (reference sequence). This CDR3 has 14 amino acids. Trimming cost V 1 base and J 4 bases, with 7 bases left between them. Measured with immunoSEQ multiplex PCR; TCRdb has only the in-frame clones, and not every one. The data show 30,000 to 45,000 clones, with 70% to 90% seen just once and 11% held by the top ten. The chain carries TRBV19 and TRBJ2-2; D remains unclear. The sample was CD8+ T cells from peripheral blood mononuclear cells, taken in the third trimester of pregnancy. This receptor was taken from a female donor with multiple sclerosis, enrolled in a pregnancy study. The CDR3 loop is CASSIVSRTGELFF. The CDR3, as DNA: TGTGCCAGTAGTATAGTTTCCCGCACCGGGGAGCTGTTTTTT.